Listed below are T cell receptor beta chains from one sample, sequenced in a study of cytomegalovirus exposure and HLA in healthy donors. The data were produced by immunoSEQ multiplex PCR, yet TCRdb's version contains in-frame clones alone and is incomplete. The sample shows about 180,000 clones, around 80% of them seen only once. Sequencing used PBMCs. Receptors were obtained from a woman aged 40 to 50 in good health and CMV-seronegative. Each CDR3 is given with its conserved first and last residue. Each record gives: V gene, D gene, clone size, J gene, CDR3 DNA, CDR3 protein. A D gene is named only where the DNA matches it firmly. Size is omitted from some rows. Given values are once, few, many or a class for expanded clones.

TRBV7-2	.	once	TRBJ2-2	TGTGCCAGCAGCTTAGTGGCTACGGCGGGCGGGGAGCTGTTTTTT	CASSLVATAGGELFF
TRBV5-6	.	.	TRBJ1-1	TGTGCCAGCAGCTTGGCGGTCTTGAACACTGAAGCTTTCTTT	CASSLAVLNTEAFF
TRBV11-2	TRBD1	.	TRBJ1-4	TGTGCCAGTCGACAGGGGGCTAATGAAAAACTGTTTTTT	CASRQGANEKLFF
TRBV25-1	.	.	TRBJ2-1	TGTGCCAGCAGGGGGCTCGGTAATGAGCAGTTCTTC	CASRGLGNEQFF
TRBV30	.	.	TRBJ2-7	TGTGCCTGGAGTCAAATTTTCGGACAGATCTCCTACGAGCAGTACTTC	CAWSQIFGQISYEQYF
TRBV19	.	.	TRBJ1-2	TGTGCCAGTAGTGCCAGAAAAGATGGCTACACCTTC	CASSARKDGYTF
TRBV4-2	TRBD2	.	TRBJ2-1	TGTGCCAGCAGCCGGGAGGGCCTAGCGGGGGGTGACAATGAGCAGTTCTTC	CASSREGLAGGDNEQFF
TRBV5-6	.	.	TRBJ1-2	TGTGCCAGCAGCTTAGACAGGAACTATGGCTACACCTTC	CASSLDRNYGYTF
TRBV19	TRBD1	.	TRBJ1-3	TGTGCCAGTAGTATCCTCGCCGGGACAGCTCCGGGAAACACCATATATTTT	CASSILAGTAPGNTIYF
TRBV7-9	TRBD1	.	TRBJ2-7	TGTGCCAGCAGCTCGGGACAGGGGGTGTTGGCGCCCTACGAGCAGTACTTC	CASSSGQGVLAPYEQYF
TRBV9	.	.	TRBJ2-5	TGTGCCAGCAGCTCCACCGGGAACCATTTACAAGAGACCCAGTACTTC	CASSSTGNHLQETQYF
TRBV5-1	TRBD2	once	TRBJ2-3	TGCGCCAGCAGCTTTGGCGCGGGGGGCACAGATACGCAGTATTTT	CASSFGAGGTDTQYF
TRBV6-5	TRBD2	.	TRBJ2-1	TGTGCCAGCAGTCCTAGCGGGGTATACAATGAGCAGTTCTTC	CASSPSGVYNEQFF
TRBV27	TRBD1	.	TRBJ1-4	TGTGCCAGCAGTTCAGGGGGCTTGGTTGAAAAACTGTTTTTT	CASSSGGLVEKLFF
TRBV5-1	TRBD1	.	TRBJ1-2	TGCGCCAGCAGCCCCGGACAGGGCTCTATGTATGGCTACACCTTC	CASSPGQGSMYGYTF
TRBV19	.	.	TRBJ2-1	TGTGCCAGTAGTATAGATCGACTTAATGAGCAGTTCTTC	CASSIDRLNEQFF
TRBV6-5	TRBD1	.	TRBJ2-5	TGTGCCAGCGGCATAGGGACAGACCAAGAGACCCAGTACTTC	CASGIGTDQETQYF
TRBV7-2	.	few	TRBJ2-1	TGTGCCAGCAGCTTAGTGGTAGGTGGAGCCCCCTACAATGAGCAGTTCTTC	CASSLVVGGAPYNEQFF
TRBV2	.	.	TRBJ1-5	TGTGCCAGCAGTGGCGGAATCAATCAGCCCCAGCATTTT	CASSGGINQPQHF
TRBV29-1	.	once	TRBJ2-1	TGCACCGGACAAGACTACAATGAGCAGTTCTTC	CTGQDYNEQFF
TRBV6-1	TRBD1	few	TRBJ1-3	TGTGCCAGCAGCTCCGGGACAGCAGTGTCGGCCATATATTTT	CASSSGTAVSAIYF
TRBV2	TRBD2	.	TRBJ2-1	TGTGCCAGCAGTGAAGAGGGACTAGCTTTCCATGAGCAGTTCTTC	CASSEEGLAFHEQFF
TRBV6-5	TRBD2	.	TRBJ2-7	TGTGCCAGCAGTCTTCGGGAGGGGCCCTACGAGCAGTACTTC	CASSLREGPYEQYF
TRBV7-2	TRBD2	.	TRBJ2-7	TGTGCCAGCAGATCTTTCAGCGGGAGCGGATACGAGCAGTACTTC	CASRSFSGSGYEQYF
TRBV2	TRBD1	.	TRBJ2-7	TGTGCCAGCACCTCCGGGACAGTCTCCTACGAGCAGTACTTC	CASTSGTVSYEQYF
TRBV6-6	.	many	TRBJ2-7	TGTGCCAGCAGTTACTCGATCGGGAACGAGCAGTACTTC	CASSYSIGNEQYF
TRBV6-5	.	.	TRBJ1-1	TGTGCCACCTCAAACGAAGGGGGGGCAAGTGCTTTCTTT	CATSNEGGASAFF
TRBV7-9	.	.	TRBJ2-1	TGTGCCAGCAGCTTAGGTCTGGGGGCAGGGGATTACAATGAGCAGTTCTTC	CASSLGLGAGDYNEQFF
TRBV19	TRBD1	once	TRBJ2-3	TGTGCCAGTAGTATAGGGGGATTCCGGGACAGGAGGGCAGATACGCAGTATTTT	CASSIGGFRDRRADTQYF
TRBV7-2	.	.	TRBJ1-3	TGTGCCAGCAGCTTCTCCCAAACGGGGAACACCATATATTTT	CASSFSQTGNTIYF
TRBV5-1	TRBD1	.	TRBJ1-5	TGCGCCAGCAGCTTGGGGGACAGGGATAGCAATCAGCCCCAGCATTTT	CASSLGDRDSNQPQHF
TRBV30	TRBD1	.	TRBJ1-1	TGTGCCTGGAGGCCGACAGGGCTCACTGAAGCTTTCTTT	CAWRPTGLTEAFF
TRBV6-1	.	few	TRBJ1-1	TGTGCCAGCAGTCCAAGGAGCCTCACGAACACTGAAGCTTTCTTT	CASSPRSLTNTEAFF
TRBV7-3	TRBD1	.	TRBJ1-5	TGTGCCAGCAGCTCCCGAACCAGGGGGACCCAGCCCCAGCATTTT	CASSSRTRGTQPQHF
TRBV19	TRBD2	.	TRBJ2-1	TGTGCCAGTAGTGAAGCGCCACTAGCGGGATTGAGCTCCTACAATGAGCAGTTCTTC	CASSEAPLAGLSSYNEQFF
TRBV5-6	TRBD1	.	TRBJ2-5	TGTGCCAGCAGCCGAAGGGGGCTAGGCGAGACCCAGTACTTC	CASSRRGLGETQYF
TRBV27	TRBD1	.	TRBJ1-2	TGTGCCAGCAGTTCGACCAGTCACCCAGACAGGGTAGATGGCTACACCTTC	CASSSTSHPDRVDGYTF
TRBV7-9	TRBD2	.	TRBJ2-1	TGTGCCAGCAGCTGGGGGGGGACTCCCACCGCAATGGAGCAGTTCTTC	CASSWGGTPTAMEQFF
TRBV7-9	.	.	TRBJ1-1	TGTGCCAGCAGCTTAGTATTAATGAACACTGAAGCTTTCTTT	CASSLVLMNTEAFF
TRBV5-1	.	.	TRBJ2-5	TGCGCCAGCAGCTTGGTGAGCGGAGATAGGCCAGAGACCCAGTACTTC	CASSLVSGDRPETQYF
TRBV7-2	.	.	TRBJ1-2	TGTGCCAGCAGCTTAGGTCACAGTAACTATGGCTACACCTTC	CASSLGHSNYGYTF
TRBV10-3	.	.	TRBJ2-5	TGTGCCATCAGTGAGTCGATGGCGGGTCAAGAGACCCAGTACTTC	CAISESMAGQETQYF
TRBV28	.	few	TRBJ1-4	TGTGCCAGCAGTTTCCCAGGGACTAATGAAAAACTGTTTTTT	CASSFPGTNEKLFF
TRBV18	TRBD2	.	TRBJ2-3	TGTGCCAGCTCACCAAGTAGCGGGGCAGATACGCAGTATTTT	CASSPSSGADTQYF
TRBV7-9	TRBD1	.	TRBJ2-2	TGTGCCAGCAGCGCGGGGACAGGGGGTACCGGGGAGCTGTTTTTT	CASSAGTGGTGELFF
TRBV4-3	.	.	TRBJ2-1	TGCGCCAGCAGCCAAGGAGGGGTTGCGGGGTTAAATGAGCAGTTCTTC	CASSQGGVAGLNEQFF
TRBV19	TRBD1	.	TRBJ1-2	TGTGCCAGTGACCAACAGGGGACCTATGGCTACACCTTC	CASDQQGTYGYTF
TRBV6-4	.	.	TRBJ1-1	TGTGCCAGCAGTTACACCAACACTGAAGCTTTCTTT	CASSYTNTEAFF
TRBV5-1	.	.	TRBJ2-2	TGCGCCAGCAGCTTGAGGGACGGGGGCACCGGGGAGCTGTTTTTT	CASSLRDGGTGELFF
TRBV5-6	TRBD2	.	TRBJ2-7	TGTGCCAGCAGCTTGGCCAGGTTTGCGGGAGCGGTACAGTACGAGCAGTACTTC	CASSLARFAGAVQYEQYF